The sequence of this T cell receptor beta chain was determined in a study of blood T cells in healthy people across ages (dated by TCRdb to 2014 to 2015). A note on the overall study: In model experiments, roughly one uniquely barcoded TCR beta cDNA molecule per two T cells was captured by template switching. Using deep sequencing normalized with unique cDNA molecular identifiers, the study measured how TCR beta repertoire diversity changes with age. Donors were grouped into four age groups: young (average roughly 17 years), middle-aged (around 39), aged (about 60) and long-lived (roughly 80). Donors of different ages were randomly distributed across sequencing lanes to avoid experimental bias. For two donors (one aged 18 to 30 and one aged 80 or older), the study analyzed two additional independent replicas of 1 million unique cDNA reads from the same blood draw. Study-wide findings and limitations: Compared with the aged group, more naive CD4+ T cells, fewer expanded clones and increased TCR diversity were shown by the long-lived group, suggesting age selection. Observed TCR beta diversity per million T cells fell roughly linearly with age, and a significant reduction was already apparent by age around 40. Estimates of total diversity from one million sequenced T cells were regarded as lower bounds and underestimates. The percentage of naive T cells measured by flow cytometry correlated strongly with observed TCR beta diversity. Because profiling used bulk unsorted PBMCs, naive and antigen-experienced compartments could not be compared conclusively. Because the CMV infection status of the donors was unknown, age-related changes in expanded clonotypes may potentially have been confounded.

From the cysteine up to the phenylalanine, the CDR3 has a length of 15 residues. Of all the DNA, just the CDR3 is kept, 45 bases in frame from base 1. Trimming removed 2 bases from V and 5 bases from J, leaving 15 bases between the germline ends. The roughly 39 donors, aged roughly 6 to 90 years, were systemically healthy Caucasian individuals from Russia. Roughly 10 milliliters of peripheral blood were collected from each donor into EDTA-treated Vacutainer tubes. Ficoll-Paque density-gradient centrifugation was used to isolate PBMCs, with at least 7 million per sample. Trizol reagent was used to extract total RNA from PBMCs, with at least 6 micrograms per sample. For every donor, an aliquot of PBMCs went through flow cytometry to measure the percentages of naive CD45RAhigh/CD27high T cells. Only a few counts were recorded for this clonotype. Its antigen has not been determined. No much larger clone exists at a distance of one base, and base qualities are not known.

The library was obtained by 5' RACE. The sequencer was an Illumina HiSeq 2500. A second roughly 6 to 12 cycle PCR used a sample-barcoded 5' primer and a J-beta primer mix. A unique molecular identifier was introduced onto each TCR beta cDNA molecule by a template-switch 5' adaptor carrying 12 random nucleotides. Each sample yielded at least 2.5 million CDR3-containing paired-end reads. All of the RNA was converted into first-strand cDNA using the Mint cDNA synthesis kit, with a TRBC-specific oligonucleotide serving as the primer. After uracil-DNA glycosylase treatment, a first 18-cycle PCR used universal primers M1SS and BC2_uni_R on all cDNA. Under the source paper's analysis protocol: Normalization of each sample was performed by random selection of 1 million high-quality reads, each carrying a distinct molecular identifier. Reads with shared molecular identifiers were discarded instead of being binned into consensus sequences. MiTCR, with a Q25 quality threshold and the strictest error-elimination algorithm, was used for CDR3 identification, clonotype clustering and error correction. A nonparametric unseen species model with Euler transformation was used to estimate lower-bound total TCR beta diversity. The public reads were reanalyzed by TCRdb: fastp trimming at Q25, MiXCR alignment, in-frame beta chains only. Every CDR3 protein is listed once, alongside the most common genes and DNA of its rows. These V and J calls rely on TCRdb rather than the paper's analysis. The sample yields about 1.6 million distinct CDR3 sequences; almost 35% were counted once. 11% of the sample is taken by the ten largest.

The TCR was taken from a young woman in good health. This chain joins TRBV12-3 or TRBV12-4 to TRBJ2-5; the D region possibly corresponds to TRBD1 (6 bases align). Sequencing was performed on blood. The sequenced DNA is TGTGCCAGCAGTTTACAGGGGATAGGTCTGGAGACCCAGTACTTC. Its product reads: CASSLQGIGLETQYF.